The 6 T cell receptor beta chains below come from one sample, sequenced in a study of blood T cell repertoires in COVID-19. Generated by immunoSEQ multiplex PCR, the TCRdb table keeps only in-frame clones and is missing some. The data show roughly 220,000 clones, nearly 90% seen once. The sample taken for sequencing was PBMCs or T cells enriched from blood (not recorded which). All receptors come from a man aged 25-45 years who had been exposed to COVID-19.

The chain combines TRBV10-3 with TRBJ2-6; TRBD2 aligns across 12 bases. With 0 bases clipped from V and 0 bases from J, the junction kept 12 bases outside the gene matches. Germline CDR1 reads ENHRY; CDR2 reads SYGVKD. This CDR3 region has 22 residues. The CDR3 coding sequence is TGTGCCATCAGTGAGTCGGTTACCACTAGCGGGGGGCTTAGCTCTGGGGCCAACGTCCTGACTTTC. Translation: CAISESVTTSGGLSSGANVLTF.

V usage is TRBV7-9 and J usage is TRBJ1-1; 11 bases line up with TRBD1. The CDR3 has 15 amino acids. J lost 5 bases, V lost 5 bases, and 7 bases had no gene match. The germline V gene has CDR1 SEHNR and CDR2 FQNEAQ (reference sequence). This CDR3 reads CASSLDRGRFTEAFF. CDR3 nucleotide sequence: TGTGCCAGCAGCCTGGACAGGGGGCGGTTTACTGAAGCTTTCTTT.

The chain recombines TRBV19 with TRBJ2-2; 7 bases align to TRBD1. Trimming cost V 6 bases and J 6 bases; bases outside gene matches: 7. This CDR3 has 14 amino acids. The germline gives CDR1 LNHDA, CDR2 SQIVND (reference sequence). In DNA, the CDR3 is TGTGCCAGTAGGGGAGACAGGGCCGCCGGGGAGCTGTTTTTT. It encodes CASRGDRAAGELFF.

The genes are TRBV4-1 and TRBJ1-4; perhaps TRBD1 as D (6 bases). The CDR3 is 19 residues long. The germline V gene encodes CDR1 MGHRA and CDR2 YSYEKL. The ends were cut back, 1 base at V and 2 bases at J, with 20 bases in the middle. CDR3 bases: TGCGCCAGCAGCCAAGGGAAGAGACGAGGGCAGGGGACTAATGAAAAACTGTTTTTT. Residues: CASSQGKRRGQGTNEKLFF.

The chain is built from TRBV28 and TRBJ1-2, with 9 nucleotides matching TRBD1. Per the germline V gene, CDR1 is MDHEN and CDR2 is SYDVKM. The CDR3 loop spans 19 amino acids. The J segment lost 6 bases and the V segment lost 6 bases, leaving 23 bases of the junction unmatched. CDR3 residues: CASSSQVVGQGPEEHGYTF. Written as DNA, the CDR3 is TGTGCCAGCAGCTCTCAAGTTGTGGGACAGGGCCCTGAGGAGCATGGCTACACCTTC.

The gene calls are TRBV4-2 and TRBJ2-3; TRBD1 is a possible D gene (5 bases). Germline V gives CDR1 LGHNA, CDR2 YNFKEQ. Trimming cost V 1 base and J 8 bases, with 13 bases left between them. The CDR3 is made up of 14 amino acids. As DNA, the CDR3 is TGTGCCAGCAGCCAAGGGTCGACAGCCGGTACGCAGTATTTT. Its protein is CASSQGSTAGTQYF.